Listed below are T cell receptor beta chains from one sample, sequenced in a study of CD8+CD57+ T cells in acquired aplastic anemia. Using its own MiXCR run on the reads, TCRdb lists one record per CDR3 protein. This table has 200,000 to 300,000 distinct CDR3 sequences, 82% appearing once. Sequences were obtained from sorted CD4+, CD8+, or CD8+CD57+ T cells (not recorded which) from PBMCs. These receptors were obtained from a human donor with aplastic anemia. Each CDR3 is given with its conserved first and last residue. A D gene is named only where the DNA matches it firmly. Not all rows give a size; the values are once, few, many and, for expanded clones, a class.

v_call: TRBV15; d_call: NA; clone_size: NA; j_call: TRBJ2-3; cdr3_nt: TGTGCCACCAGCAGAGCGAGACATCAAGAGACCCAGTATTTC; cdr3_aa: CATSRARHQETQYF
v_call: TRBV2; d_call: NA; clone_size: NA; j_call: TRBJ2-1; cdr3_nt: TGTGCCAGCGGAGAAGAAGCGGAGCGGACTGAGGAGTTCTTC; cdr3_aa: CASGEEAERTEEFF
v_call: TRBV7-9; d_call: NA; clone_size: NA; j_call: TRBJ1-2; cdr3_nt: TGTGCCAGCAGCTTTCACAGAAGCGGGGGGGGCGATGAGGGCTACACCTTC; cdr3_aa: CASSFHRSGGGDEGYTF
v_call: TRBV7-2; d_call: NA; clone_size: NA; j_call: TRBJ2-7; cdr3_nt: TGTGCCACCAGCTTACGGGGAGTACCCGATACGCAGTATTTC; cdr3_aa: CATSLRGVPDTQYF
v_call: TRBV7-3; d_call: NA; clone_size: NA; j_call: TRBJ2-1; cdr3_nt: TGTGCCAGCTCAATACAGGCAAACGCCGTTGAACACGAACAGTTCTTC; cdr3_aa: CASSIQANAVEHEQFF
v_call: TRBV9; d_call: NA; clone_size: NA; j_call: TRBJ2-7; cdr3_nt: TGTGCCAGCAGCCGCCGGGGCTCAGCGGCCAAGGACTACTTC; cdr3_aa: CASSRRGSAAKDYF
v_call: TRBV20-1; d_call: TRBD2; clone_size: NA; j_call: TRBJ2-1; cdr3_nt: TGCAGTGCTAGCTCGACTAGCGGAGCCTACAATGAGCAGTTCTTC; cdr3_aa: CSASSTSGAYNEQFF
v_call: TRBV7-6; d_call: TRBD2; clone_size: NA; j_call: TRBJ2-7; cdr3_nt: TGTGCCAGCAGCCTAGCGGGATACTACGAGCAGTACTTC; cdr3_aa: CASSLAGYYEQYF
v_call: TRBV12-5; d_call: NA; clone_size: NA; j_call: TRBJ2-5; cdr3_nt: TGTGCTAGTGGTTTTCGAGGGCAAGAGACCCAGTACTTC; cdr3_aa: CASGFRGQETQYF
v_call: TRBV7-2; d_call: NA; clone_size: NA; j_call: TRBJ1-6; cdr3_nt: TGTGCCAGCAGCTACCCCAACGGATCACCCCTCCACTTT; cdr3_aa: CASSYPNGSPLHF
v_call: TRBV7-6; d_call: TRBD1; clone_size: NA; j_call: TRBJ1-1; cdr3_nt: TGTGCCAGCAGCTCGGACAGGGGACTTACACCCCACCACTTCTTT; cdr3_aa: CASSSDRGLTPHHFF
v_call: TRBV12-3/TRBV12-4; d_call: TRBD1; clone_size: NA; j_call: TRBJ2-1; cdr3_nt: TGTGCCAGCAGTGCTACAGGGGCACCCCTACGGCAGTTCTTC; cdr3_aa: CASSATGAPLRQFF
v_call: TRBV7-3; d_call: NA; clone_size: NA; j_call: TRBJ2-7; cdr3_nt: TGTGCTAGCAGCTTATTCGGCTCTCCAGGAGAGCAGTACTTC; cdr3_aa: CASSLFGSPGEQYF
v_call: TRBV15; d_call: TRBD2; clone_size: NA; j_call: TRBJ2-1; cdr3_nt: TGTGCCACCAGCACTGGCGGGAGTAGGGATGCGCAGTTCTTC; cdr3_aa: CATSTGGSRDAQFF
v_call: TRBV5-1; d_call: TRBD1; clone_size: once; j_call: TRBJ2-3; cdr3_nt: TGCGCCAGCAGCTTGGGGACAGGGGGCACCGCAGATACGCAGTATTTT; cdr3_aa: CASSLGTGGTADTQYF
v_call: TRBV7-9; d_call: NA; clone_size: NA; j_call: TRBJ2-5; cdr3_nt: TGTGCCAGCAGCTCTAACGGGACTGGGGGAGAGACCCAGTACTTC; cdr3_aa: CASSSNGTGGETQYF
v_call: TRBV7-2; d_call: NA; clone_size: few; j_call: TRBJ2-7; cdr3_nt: TGTGCCAGCAGCCGTGGGTTCTACGAGCAGTACTTC; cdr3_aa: CASSRGFYEQYF
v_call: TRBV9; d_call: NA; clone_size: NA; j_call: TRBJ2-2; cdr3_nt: TGTGCCAGCAGCTTAGTTTCCGGGGCGCTGTTTTTT; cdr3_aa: CASSLVSGALFF
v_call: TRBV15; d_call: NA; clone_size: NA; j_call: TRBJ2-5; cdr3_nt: TGTAGCCAGAGGAGAGGCAACGAGCAGGATACGCAGTACTTC; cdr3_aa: CSQRRGNEQDTQYF
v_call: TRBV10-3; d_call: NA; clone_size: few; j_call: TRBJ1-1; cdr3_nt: TGTGCCATCAGTGCTCAGGGGTACGAAGCTTTCTTT; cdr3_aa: CAISAQGYEAFF
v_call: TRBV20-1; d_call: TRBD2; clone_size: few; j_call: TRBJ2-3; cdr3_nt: TGCGGTGCTAGAGATTGGCAGAAGCGGGGGGGCCTAGATACGCAGTATTTT; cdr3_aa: CGARDWQKRGGLDTQYF
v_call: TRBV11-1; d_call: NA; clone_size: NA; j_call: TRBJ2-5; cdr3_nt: TGTGCCAGCAGCGCGAACGAATCGGGACTTCTCTCGGAGACCCAGTACTTC; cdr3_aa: CASSANESGLLSETQYF
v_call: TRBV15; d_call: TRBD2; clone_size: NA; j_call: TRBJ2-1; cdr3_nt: TGTGCCACCAGCAGAGACCGGGGGGATGAGCAGTTCTTC; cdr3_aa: CATSRDRGDEQFF
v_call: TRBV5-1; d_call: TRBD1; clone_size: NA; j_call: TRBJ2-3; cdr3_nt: TGCGCCAGCAAGGCAGGGGGCGATGTCCATACGCAGTATTTT; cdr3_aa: CASKAGGDVHTQYF
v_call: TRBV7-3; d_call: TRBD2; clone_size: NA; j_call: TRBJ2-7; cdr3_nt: TGTGCCAGCAGCCCCCGGACTAGCGTCCACGAGCAGTACTTC; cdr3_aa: CASSPRTSVHEQYF
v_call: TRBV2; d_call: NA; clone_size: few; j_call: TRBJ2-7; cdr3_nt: TGTGCCAGCAGCCGAAGACAGGGAGGAGTCGAGCAGTACTTC; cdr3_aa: CASSRRQGGVEQYF
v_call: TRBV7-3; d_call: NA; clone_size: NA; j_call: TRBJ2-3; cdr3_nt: TGTGCCAGCGGGGTTGGGGGCACCGGTACGTCGCATTTT; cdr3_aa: CASGVGGTGTSHF
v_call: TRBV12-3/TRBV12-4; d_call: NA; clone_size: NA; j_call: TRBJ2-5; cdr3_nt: TGTGCCCCAAAAGAGGCTAGGGAGACCCAGTACTTC; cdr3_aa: CAPKEARETQYF
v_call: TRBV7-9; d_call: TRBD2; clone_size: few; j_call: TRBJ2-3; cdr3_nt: TGTGCCAGCAGCTCTGGCGGGGGTTCCGATACGCAGTATTTT; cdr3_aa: CASSSGGGSDTQYF
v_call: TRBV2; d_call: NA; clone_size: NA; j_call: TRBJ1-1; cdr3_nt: TGTGCCAGCAGCCTCCGATCCGGGGGCACTGAAGCTTTCTTT; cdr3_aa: CASSLRSGGTEAFF
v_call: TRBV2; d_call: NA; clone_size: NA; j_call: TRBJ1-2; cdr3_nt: TGTGCCAGCAGCTTGGGGAGCACAGGTACGCTATATGGCTACACCTTC; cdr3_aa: CASSLGSTGTLYGYTF
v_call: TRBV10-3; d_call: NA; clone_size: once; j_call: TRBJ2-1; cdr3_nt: TGTGCCATCAGCGAAAGAGACAATGAGCAGTTCTTC; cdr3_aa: CAISERDNEQFF
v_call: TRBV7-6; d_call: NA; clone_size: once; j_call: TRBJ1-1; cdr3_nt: TGTGCCAGCAGCTTAGGCGGGGGATTCTCCTACGAACAGTTCTTT; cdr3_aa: CASSLGGGFSYEQFF
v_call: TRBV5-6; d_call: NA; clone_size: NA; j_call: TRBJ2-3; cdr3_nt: TGTGCCAGCAACACAGTGGACCGGTGGGGCACAGATACGCAGTATTTT; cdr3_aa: CASNTVDRWGTDTQYF
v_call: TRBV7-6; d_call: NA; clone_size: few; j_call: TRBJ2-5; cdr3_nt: TGTGCCAGCAGCTTGAACCACCAAGAGACCCAGTACTTC; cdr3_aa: CASSLNHQETQYF
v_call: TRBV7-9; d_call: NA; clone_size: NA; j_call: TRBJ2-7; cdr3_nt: TGTGCCGGACAGTGGACTAGGGGGCCCCAGTACGTCGAGTACTTC; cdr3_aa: CAGQWTRGPQYVEYF